This is a list of T cell receptor beta chains from one sample in a study of long-term antiretroviral therapy in people with HIV. Assay used: immunoSEQ multiplex PCR; TCRdb lists only in-frame clones, some missing. The table has about 25,000 clones, approximately 93% seen once. Sequencing used unsorted PBMCs, obtained 7.6 years after starting antiretroviral therapy. These receptors all stem from a woman aged 40 to 50 with HIV. The CDR3 runs from the conserved cysteine through the conserved F or W. D genes are given only for firm matches. Some rows have no size entry. The others give once, few or many, or a class for an expanded clone.

j_call clone_size v_call d_call cdr3_nt cdr3_aa
TRBJ2-7 NA TRBV5-1 TRBD1 TGCGCCAGCAGCTTGGAGAGGACAGGGGGGTACGAGCAGTACTTC CASSLERTGGYEQYF
TRBJ1-1 once TRBV9 NA TGTGCCAGCAGCCCGAGGGTAGGGGAGAACACTGAAGCTTTCTTT CASSPRVGENTEAFF
TRBJ1-1 NA TRBV10-2 TRBD1 TGCGCCAGCAGTGGTCGACAGGGGCTTGAAGCTTTCTTT CASSGRQGLEAFF
TRBJ2-7 NA TRBV30 NA TGTGCCTGGTCCTCCCCCTACGAGCAGTACTTC CAWSSPYEQYF
TRBJ1-1 NA TRBV7-6 NA TGTGCCAGCAGCTCGCTGCAAGGGGGGGCCACTGAAGCTTTCTTT CASSSLQGGATEAFF
TRBJ2-3 NA TRBV18 TRBD1 TGTGCCAGCTCACCACTGACAGGGGCCGGCACAGATACGCAGTATTTT CASSPLTGAGTDTQYF
TRBJ1-3 NA TRBV29-1 TRBD1 TGCAGCGCCTCCGGGACAGGCCTCTCTGGAAACACCATATATTTT CSASGTGLSGNTIYF
TRBJ2-1 NA TRBV6-5 NA TGTGCCAGCGCTGTCGGGACAAACTTCGGGAATGAGCAGTTCTTC CASAVGTNFGNEQFF
TRBJ2-1 NA TRBV7-9 TRBD2 TGTGCCAGCAGCCATGCCGGGGGGGCCTCCTACAATGAGCAGTTCTTC CASSHAGGASYNEQFF
TRBJ1-1 NA TRBV30 TRBD1 TGTGCCTGGTCTCGACAGGGGGGGACTGAAGCTTTCTTT CAWSRQGGTEAFF
TRBJ2-1 NA TRBV10-3 NA TGTGCCATACGTGGGTCTGGCTATGAGCAGTTCTTC CAIRGSGYEQFF
TRBJ2-2 NA TRBV7-3 NA TGTGCCAGCAGCTCCTTAGGGGGGGCGAACACCGGGGAGCTGTTTTTT CASSSLGGANTGELFF
TRBJ2-6 NA TRBV2 NA TGTGCCGTTCCTAGACCGGGGGCCAACGTCCTGACTTTC CAVPRPGANVLTF
TRBJ1-6 NA TRBV16 NA TGTGCCAGCAGCCTCAAGGGGCAGAATTCACCCCTCCACTTT CASSLKGQNSPLHF
TRBJ1-1 NA TRBV11-2 NA TGTGCCAGCAGCTTAGATCTTTGGCGGGGACTGAACACTGAAGCTTTCTTT CASSLDLWRGLNTEAFF
TRBJ1-1 once TRBV10-3 NA TGTGCCATCACGCCCCCCCGGGCAGGGTTTTGTAGGGCTTTCTTT CAITPPRAGFCRAFF
TRBJ2-1 NA TRBV5-4 NA TGTGCCAGCAGCTATCCGACAGACAGCTCCTACAATGAGCAGTTCTTC CASSYPTDSSYNEQFF
TRBJ2-7 NA TRBV6-5 NA TGTGCCAGCAGTTACTCCGTGGGGATGTACGAGCAGTACTTC CASSYSVGMYEQYF
TRBJ1-3 NA TRBV6-6 NA TGTGCCAGCAGTTACGGGGAGGGGAACACCATATATTTT CASSYGEGNTIYF
TRBJ1-4 NA TRBV7-9 NA TGTGCCAGCAGCTCTTGGACAGCTAATGAAAAACTGTTTTTT CASSSWTANEKLFF
TRBJ2-3 NA TRBV5-1 NA TGCGCCAGCAGCTTCCCCGGCGAGTCCACTACGCAGTATTTT CASSFPGESTTQYF
TRBJ1-5 NA TRBV9 NA TGTGCCAGCAGCGTAGGGCCCGACGGGGCCCAGCATTTT CASSVGPDGAQHF
TRBJ1-5 NA TRBV19 NA TGTGCCAGTAGTATCCCTATGGGCAATCAGCCCCAGCATTTT CASSIPMGNQPQHF
TRBJ1-4 NA TRBV2 NA TGTGCCAGCAGTGAATCGTTCGTCGCGGGGAGTGAAAAACTGTTTTTT CASSESFVAGSEKLFF
TRBJ1-5 NA TRBV7-2 NA TGTGCCAGCAGCTTAAACGGGATTAGCAATCAGCCCCAGCATTTT CASSLNGISNQPQHF
TRBJ1-5 NA TRBV4-1 NA TGCGCCAGCAGCCATGCGGGGGGCAGGACCCTAAGCAATCAGCCCCAGCATTTT CASSHAGGRTLSNQPQHF
TRBJ1-1 NA TRBV7-9 TRBD1 TGTGCCAGCAGCCCAACAGGGGGCGTGAACACTGAAGCTTTCTTT CASSPTGGVNTEAFF
TRBJ2-5 NA TRBV5-1 NA TGCGCCAGCAGCTTGGGAGGACAGCTTCAAGAGACCCAGTACTTC CASSLGGQLQETQYF
TRBJ1-2 NA TRBV7-2 NA TGTGCCAGCAGCTTAGAAATGGGAGGTTATGGCTACACCTTC CASSLEMGGYGYTF
TRBJ2-2 NA TRBV5-1 NA TGCGCCAGCAGCTCGTCAGCGATAACCGGGGAGCTGTTTTTT CASSSSAITGELFF
TRBJ2-7 NA TRBV6-5 TRBD2 TGTGCCAGCAGTTATGGTCTAGCGGGGGGCTACGAGCAGTACTTC CASSYGLAGGYEQYF
TRBJ2-7 once TRBV7-2 NA TGTGCCAGCAGCTTAGGTCCCAATTCCGAGCAGTACTTC CASSLGPNSEQYF
TRBJ1-2 NA TRBV6-5 TRBD1 TGTGCCAGCAGTTACACCGGGACAGGCTCTGGCTACACCTTC CASSYTGTGSGYTF
TRBJ2-7 NA TRBV18 NA TGTGCCAGCTCACCACCATTGGGGCAGTTATTTGTCGGCGAGCAGTACTTC CASSPPLGQLFVGEQYF
TRBJ2-1 once TRBV18 NA TGTGCCAGCTCCGGCAGGCAGGGCCCCTACAATGAGCAGTTCTTC CASSGRQGPYNEQFF
TRBJ1-5 NA TRBV7-2 NA TGTGCCAGCAGCTTCGGGACAAGGTCGAATCAGCCCCAGCATTTT CASSFGTRSNQPQHF
TRBJ1-2 once TRBV5-1 NA TGCGCCAGCAGAGGGTCCCAACAGGGTACAAATGGCTACACCTTC CASRGSQQGTNGYTF
TRBJ1-2 NA TRBV14 TRBD1 TGTGCCAGCAGCCAATTGACAGGGGCCTATGGCTACACCTTC CASSQLTGAYGYTF
TRBJ2-7 NA TRBV18 TRBD1 TGTGCCAGCTCACCGACCGGGCCAGGGGGTCGATACGAGCAGTACTTC CASSPTGPGGRYEQYF
TRBJ1-5 NA TRBV25-1 NA TGTGCCAGCAGTGAAAAGGGTTTCGACAATCAGCCCCAGCATTTT CASSEKGFDNQPQHF
TRBJ2-7 few TRBV6-8 TRBD2 TGTGCCAGCAGTCTTCGGACTAGCGGGAACTACGAGCAGTACTTC CASSLRTSGNYEQYF
TRBJ1-1 NA TRBV7-9 NA TGTGCCAGCAGCTTAGTAGGAAAAGAAGCTTTCTTT CASSLVGKEAFF
TRBJ2-1 NA TRBV4-1 TRBD2 TGCGCCAGCAGCCAAGAAGTCCGCCCGGGACTAGCGGGGGGGCCGGGGCAGTTCTTC CASSQEVRPGLAGGPGQFF
TRBJ1-1 NA TRBV5-4 NA TGTGCCAGCAGCTCAGCGAGAGGGGCAGCTAACACTGAAGCTTTCTTT CASSSARGAANTEAFF
TRBJ2-3 NA TRBV9 TRBD2 TGTGCCAGCAGCGTAGGACAAGGGCGGGGGGGCCGCCCCACCGCAGATACGCAGTATTTT CASSVGQGRGGRPTADTQYF
TRBJ1-2 NA TRBV6-5 NA TGTGCCAGCACCGGATACAGCCGCCCGGGCTATGGCTACACCTTC CASTGYSRPGYGYTF
TRBJ2-2 once TRBV10-1 NA TGCGCCAGCAGTGGGGGTGGTGCGAACACCGGGGAGCTGTTTTTT CASSGGGANTGELFF